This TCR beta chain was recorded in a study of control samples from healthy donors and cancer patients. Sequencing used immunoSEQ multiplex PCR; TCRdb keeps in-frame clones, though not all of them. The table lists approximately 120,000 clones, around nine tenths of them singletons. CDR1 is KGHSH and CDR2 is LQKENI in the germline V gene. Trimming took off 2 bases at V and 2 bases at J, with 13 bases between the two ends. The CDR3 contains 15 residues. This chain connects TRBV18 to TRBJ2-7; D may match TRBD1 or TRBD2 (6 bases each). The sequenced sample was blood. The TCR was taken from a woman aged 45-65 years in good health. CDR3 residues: CASSPYSGATYEQYF. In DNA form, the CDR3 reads TGTGCCAGCTCACCATATTCGGGGGCCACCTACGAGCAGTACTTC.